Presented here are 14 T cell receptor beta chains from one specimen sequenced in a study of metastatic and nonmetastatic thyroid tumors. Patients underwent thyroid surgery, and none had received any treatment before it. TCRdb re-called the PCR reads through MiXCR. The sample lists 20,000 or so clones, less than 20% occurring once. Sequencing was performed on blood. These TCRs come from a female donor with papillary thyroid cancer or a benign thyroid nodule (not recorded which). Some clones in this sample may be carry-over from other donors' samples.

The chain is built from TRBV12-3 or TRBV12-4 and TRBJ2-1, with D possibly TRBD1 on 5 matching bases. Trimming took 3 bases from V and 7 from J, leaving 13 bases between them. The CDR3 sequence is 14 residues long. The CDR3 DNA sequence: TGTGCCAGCAGTTTTGATCAGGGTAAGAATGAGCAGTTCTTC. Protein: CASSFDQGKNEQFF.

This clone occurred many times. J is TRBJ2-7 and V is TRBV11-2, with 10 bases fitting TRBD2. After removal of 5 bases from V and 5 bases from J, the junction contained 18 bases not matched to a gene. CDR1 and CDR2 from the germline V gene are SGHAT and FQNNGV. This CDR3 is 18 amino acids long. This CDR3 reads CASSPLRSSAGTSDEQYF. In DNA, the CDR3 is TGTGCCAGCAGCCCACTAAGGTCATCGGCCGGGACTAGCGACGAGCAGTACTTC.

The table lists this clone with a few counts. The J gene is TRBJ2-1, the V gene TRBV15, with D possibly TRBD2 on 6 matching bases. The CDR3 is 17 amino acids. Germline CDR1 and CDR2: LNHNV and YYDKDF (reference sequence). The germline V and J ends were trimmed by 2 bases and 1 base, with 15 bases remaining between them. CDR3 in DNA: TGTGCCACCAGCAGAAAGATTGGACTAAGATCCTACAATGAGCAGTTCTTC. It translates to CATSRKIGLRSYNEQFF.

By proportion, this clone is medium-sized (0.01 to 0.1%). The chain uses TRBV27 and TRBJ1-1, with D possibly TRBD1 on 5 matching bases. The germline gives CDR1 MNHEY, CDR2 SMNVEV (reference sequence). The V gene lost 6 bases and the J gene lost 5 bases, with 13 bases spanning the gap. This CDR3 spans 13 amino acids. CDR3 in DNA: TGTGCCAGCAGGCCCCGTGGGGGGACTGAAGCTTTCTTT. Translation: CASRPRGGTEAFF.

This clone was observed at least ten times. The DNA for the CDR3 is TGTGCCAGCAGCTCTTACAGAGGGGACGAGCAGTACTTC. It translates to CASSSYRGDEQYF. V is TRBV7-6 and J is TRBJ2-7; tentatively, D is TRBD1 or TRBD2 (5 bases each). This CDR3 is built from 13 residues. V was trimmed by 4 bases and J by 5 bases, leaving 12 bases between them. Germline-derived CDR1 and CDR2 are SGHVS and FNYEAQ.

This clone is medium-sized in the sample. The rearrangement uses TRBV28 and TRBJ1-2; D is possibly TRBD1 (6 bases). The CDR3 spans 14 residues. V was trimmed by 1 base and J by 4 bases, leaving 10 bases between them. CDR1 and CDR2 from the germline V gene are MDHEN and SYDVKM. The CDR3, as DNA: TGTGCCAGCAGTTTATTAGGGGACATCTATGGCTACACCTTC. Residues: CASSLLGDIYGYTF.

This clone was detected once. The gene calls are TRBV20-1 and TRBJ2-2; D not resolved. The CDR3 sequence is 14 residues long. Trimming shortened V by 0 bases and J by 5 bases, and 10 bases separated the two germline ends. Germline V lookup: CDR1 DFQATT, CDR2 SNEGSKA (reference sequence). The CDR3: CSARDVRETGELFF. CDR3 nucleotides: TGCAGTGCTAGAGACGTTAGAGAGACCGGGGAGCTGTTTTTT.

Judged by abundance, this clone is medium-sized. The CDR3, as DNA: TGTGCCAGTAGCGACAGGGATGGCAATCAGCCCCAGCATTTT. Translating gives CASSDRDGNQPQHF. This chain joins TRBV19 and TRBJ1-5, with 7 bases matching TRBD1. The V segment lost 6 bases and the J segment 2 bases; nucleotides outside the gene matches: 4. CDR1 and CDR2 (germline): LNHDA, SQIVND (reference sequence). The CDR3 loop spans 14 amino acids.

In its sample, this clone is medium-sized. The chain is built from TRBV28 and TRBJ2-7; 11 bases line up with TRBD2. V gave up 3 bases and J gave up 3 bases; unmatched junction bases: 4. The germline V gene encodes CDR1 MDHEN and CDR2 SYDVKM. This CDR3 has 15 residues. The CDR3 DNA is TGTGCCAGCAGTTTTGCTAGCGGGGGGTACTACGAGCAGTACTTC. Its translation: CASSFASGGYYEQYF.

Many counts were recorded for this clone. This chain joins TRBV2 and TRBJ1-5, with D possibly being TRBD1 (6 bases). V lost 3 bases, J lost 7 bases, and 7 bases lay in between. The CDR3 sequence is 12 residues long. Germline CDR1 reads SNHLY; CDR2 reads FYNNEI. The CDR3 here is CASSEGGQPQHF. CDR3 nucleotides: TGTGCCAGCAGTGAGGGGGGCCAGCCCCAGCATTTT.

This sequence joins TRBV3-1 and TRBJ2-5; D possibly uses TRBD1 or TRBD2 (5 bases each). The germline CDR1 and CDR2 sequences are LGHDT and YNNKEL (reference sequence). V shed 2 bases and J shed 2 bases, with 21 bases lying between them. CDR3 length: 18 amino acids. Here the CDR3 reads CASSQKDGARDLQETQYF. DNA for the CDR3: TGTGCCAGCAGCCAAAAAGATGGGGCCCGGGACCTGCAAGAGACCCAGTACTTC.

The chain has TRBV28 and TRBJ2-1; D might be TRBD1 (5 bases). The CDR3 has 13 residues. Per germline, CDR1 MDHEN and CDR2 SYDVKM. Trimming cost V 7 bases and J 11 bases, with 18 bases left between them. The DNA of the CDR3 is TGTGCCAGCATCCCCAATTTCGACAGACAGCAGTTCTTC. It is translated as CASIPNFDRQQFF.

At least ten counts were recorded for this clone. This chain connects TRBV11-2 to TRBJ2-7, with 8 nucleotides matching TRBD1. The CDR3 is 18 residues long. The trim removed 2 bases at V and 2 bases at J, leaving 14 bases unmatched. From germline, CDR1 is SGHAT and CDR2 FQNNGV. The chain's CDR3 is CASSLNHLNTGGTYEQYF. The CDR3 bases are TGTGCCAGCAGCTTAAATCATCTGAATACAGGGGGGACCTACGAGCAGTACTTC.

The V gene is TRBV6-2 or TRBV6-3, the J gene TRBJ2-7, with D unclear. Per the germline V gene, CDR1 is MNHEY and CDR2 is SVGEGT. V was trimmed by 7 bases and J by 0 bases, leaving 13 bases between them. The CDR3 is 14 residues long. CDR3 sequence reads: CASTSGYPSYEQYF. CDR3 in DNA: TGTGCCAGCACCTCAGGTTATCCCTCCTACGAGCAGTACTTC.